The clone carrying this T cell receptor beta chain was detected only a few times. No antigen is known for it. The data derive from a study of beta chain features in type 1 diabetes. The germline V gene encodes CDR1 LGHNA and CDR2 YSLEER. The V gene lost 4 bases and the J gene lost 0 bases, with 13 bases spanning the gap. The CDR3 consists of 17 residues. Every single donor gave one heparinised blood draw, and these averaged about 116 mL. The authors obtained over 98% purity in all sorted populations. Sequencing targeted expressed TCRB transcripts, as all isolated RNA had been reverse transcribed. This table comes from immunoSEQ multiplex PCR, and its TCRdb copy is limited to in-frame clones, with some not included. Here the sample spans about 140,000 clones, roughly 10% being singletons. Study outcomes and limitations: Insertion counts at VDJ junctions were lower in type 1 diabetes patients, who also showed more deletions there.

Sequencing was performed on central memory CD4+ T cells from blood. The TCR sequence derives from a woman aged 40 to 50 in good health. The V call is TRBV4-3, the J call TRBJ2-6, with a possible D match to TRBD1 (5 bases). The CDR3 here is CASSPDSSISGANVLTF. CDR3 in DNA: TGCGCCAGCAGCCCCGACAGTTCTATCTCTGGGGCCAACGTCCTGACTTTC.